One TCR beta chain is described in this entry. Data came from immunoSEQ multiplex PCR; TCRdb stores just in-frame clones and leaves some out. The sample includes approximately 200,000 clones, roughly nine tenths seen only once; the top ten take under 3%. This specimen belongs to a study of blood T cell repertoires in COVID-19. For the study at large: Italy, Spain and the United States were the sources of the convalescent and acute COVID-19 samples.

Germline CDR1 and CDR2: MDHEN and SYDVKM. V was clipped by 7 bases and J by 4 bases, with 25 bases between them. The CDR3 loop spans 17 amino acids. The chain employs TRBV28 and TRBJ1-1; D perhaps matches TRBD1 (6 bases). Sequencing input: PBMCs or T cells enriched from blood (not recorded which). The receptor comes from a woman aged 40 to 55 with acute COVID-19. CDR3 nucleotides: TGTGCCAGCATATACGAGGGCGGGGGGCGAGGTGTCACTGAAGCTTTCTTT. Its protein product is CASIYEGGGRGVTEAFF.